Presented here are 25 T cell receptor beta chains from one specimen sequenced in a study of T-cell reconstitution after alpha-beta-depleted transplantation in children. A TCRbeta library incorporating unique molecular identifiers was prepared. From the PCR reads, TCRdb called clonotypes with MiXCR, one entry per CDR3 protein. The repertoire holds more than 400,000 distinct CDR3 sequences, with 43% as singletons. Material: PBMCs, obtained before TCRalphabeta/CD19-depleted stem cell transplant. Receptor source: a girl between 2 and 10 years old with aplastic anemia, due to receive a stem cell transplant.

This chain uses TRBV20-1 with TRBJ2-1; 8 positions match TRBD1. The CDR3 has 12 residues. The germline V gene encodes CDR1 DFQATT and CDR2 SNEGSKA (reference sequence). J gave up 9 bases and V 3 bases, and 4 bases lay outside the gene matches. CDR3 region: CSARKQGGEQFF. For the CDR3, the DNA is TGCAGTGCTAGGAAACAGGGGGGTGAGCAGTTCTTC.

The chain recombines TRBV20-1 with TRBJ2-6; D is uncertain. CDR1 and CDR2 from the germline V gene are DFQATT and SNEGSKA (reference sequence). V was trimmed by 1 base and J by 0 bases, leaving 10 bases between them. The CDR3 consists of 16 residues. The CDR3, as DNA: TGCAGTGCTAGAGTTTTTCAGGCCTCTGGGGCCAACGTCCTGACTTTC. Translation gives CSARVFQASGANVLTF.

The chain couples TRBV7-9 to TRBJ2-7; 8 bases line up with TRBD1. Trimming removed 5 bases from V and 2 bases from J; junction bases left unmatched: 14. Per germline, CDR1 SEHNR and CDR2 FQNEAQ (reference sequence). This CDR3 contains 17 residues. The chain's CDR3 is CASSPRTGLEPTYEQYF. The CDR3 DNA sequence: TGTGCCAGCAGCCCACGGACAGGGTTAGAGCCAACCTACGAGCAGTACTTC.

In this sample, this clonotype turned up a few times. The J gene is TRBJ2-1, the V gene TRBV6-1; TRBD2 matches at 7 bases. Per germline, CDR1 MNHNS and CDR2 SASEGT. Trimming took 8 bases from V and 6 from J; bases not matched to a gene: 16. The CDR3 is 16 residues long. This CDR3 is CASSPLGLNGLNEQFF. CDR3 in DNA: TGTGCCAGCTCTCCCCTGGGACTAAACGGCCTCAATGAGCAGTTCTTC.

In its sample, this clonotype ranks as medium-sized. The gene calls are TRBV28 and TRBJ2-7, with TRBD2 matching 9 bases. Germline lookup yields CDR1 MDHEN and CDR2 SYDVKM. V shed 7 bases, J shed 7 bases, and the junction held 14 bases outside the gene matches. This CDR3 contains 15 residues. The CDR3 loop is CASTGPTSGTGEQYF. CDR3 in DNA: TGTGCCAGCACCGGACCGACTAGCGGAACTGGAGAGCAGTACTTC.

This chain connects TRBV3-1 to TRBJ2-7; D is unresolved. The CDR3 is made up of 13 amino acids. The V end lost 4 bases, the J end lost 3 bases, and 10 bases lay between the germline ends. The germline CDR1 and CDR2 sequences are LGHDT and YNNKEL (reference sequence). The CDR3 nucleotides are TGTGCCAGCAGCCGCCGGAGAGGCTACGAGCAGTACTTC. Protein: CASSRRRGYEQYF.

This clonotype was observed at least ten times. The CDR3 is CASSLVAAFF. DNA for the CDR3: TGTGCCAGCAGCTTAGTGGCAGCTTTCTTT. The V gene is TRBV7-9, the J gene TRBJ1-1; unclear D gene. The CDR3 sequence is 10 residues long. V lost 1 base and J lost 10, with 4 bases in between. CDR1 and CDR2 (germline): SEHNR, FQNEAQ (reference sequence).

This chain uses TRBV27 with TRBJ1-2; 10 bases are shared with TRBD1. The V segment lost 9 bases and the J segment 0 bases; nucleotides outside the gene matches: 4. This CDR3 has 14 amino acids. The germline gives CDR1 MNHEY, CDR2 SMNVEV (reference sequence). The CDR3 loop is CASFGQGANYGYTF. CDR3 nucleotide sequence: TGTGCCAGTTTTGGACAGGGGGCTAACTATGGCTACACCTTC.

V is TRBV5-1 and J is TRBJ2-5; D is ambiguous. V dropped 0 bases and J dropped 2 bases, with 8 bases sitting between them. The CDR3 extends over 14 amino acids. Germline lookup yields CDR1 SGHRS and CDR2 YFSETQ. CDR3 DNA sequence: TGCGCCAGCAGCTTGGCGGACCGGCAAGAGACCCAGTACTTC. This sequence encodes CASSLADRQETQYF.

The V call is TRBV4-1, the J call TRBJ2-5, with 7 bases lining up with TRBD2. CDR3 length: 13 residues. Trimming removed 4 bases from V and 5 bases from J; junction bases left unmatched: 4. From germline, CDR1 is MGHRA and CDR2 YSYEKL. The CDR3, as DNA: TGCGCCAGCAGCCCGTGGGAGGGGGAGACCCAGTACTTC. The encoded protein is CASSPWEGETQYF.

The sample holds a few counts of this clonotype. V gene TRBV4-1 combines with J gene TRBJ2-1; 9 nucleotides align to TRBD2. J lost 0 bases, V lost 0 bases, and 12 bases had no gene match. Germline loops: CDR1 MGHRA, CDR2 YSYEKL. The CDR3 has 20 residues. The CDR3 DNA follows: TGCGCCAGCAGCCAAGATGCTAGCGGGATGGGGCTAAGCTCCTACAATGAGCAGTTCTTC. Translated: CASSQDASGMGLSSYNEQFF.

This clonotype was recorded at least ten times. This rearrangement joins TRBV2 to TRBJ1-1, with unresolved D. The germline CDR1 and CDR2 sequences are SNHLY and FYNNEI. With 2 bases removed from V and 6 bases from J, the gap between germline ends came to 7 bases. CDR3 length: 12 residues. CDR3 in DNA: TGTGCCAGCAGTGAAAGGTCCCCTGAAGCTTTCTTT. It encodes CASSERSPEAFF.

The rearrangement links TRBV15 to TRBJ2-1; D ambiguous. Germline-derived CDR1 and CDR2 are LNHNV and YYDKDF (reference sequence). The CDR3 length is 14 residues. V lost 0 bases, J lost 7 bases, and 10 bases lay in between. The CDR3 protein is CATSRDRANNEQFF. CDR3 in DNA: TGTGCCACCAGCAGAGATCGGGCAAATAATGAGCAGTTCTTC. Variable domain in full (rest from reference TRBV15 and TRBJ2-1): DAMVIQNPRYQVTQFGKPVTLSCSQTLNHNVMYWYQQKSSQAPKLLFHYYDKDFNNEADTPDNFQSRRPNTSFCFLDIRSPGLGDTAMYLCATSRDRANNEQFFGPGTRLTVL.

The gene calls are TRBV10-3 and TRBJ2-7, with D unclear. CDR1 and CDR2 from the germline V gene are ENHRY and SYGVKD. Trimming pared 6 bases from V and 3 bases from J, leaving 6 bases between. The CDR3 spans 11 residues. CDR3 in amino acids: CAIRADYEQYF. CDR3 sequence (DNA): TGTGCCATCAGGGCAGACTACGAGCAGTACTTC.

The chain recombines TRBV7-9 with TRBJ2-7; D is undetermined. The germline V gene has CDR1 SEHNR and CDR2 FQNEAQ (reference sequence). This CDR3 is built from 15 residues. V was pared by 6 bases and J by 3 bases, with 18 bases between. CDR3 region: CASRRSRNLGYEQYF. CDR3 DNA sequence: TGTGCCAGCAGACGATCTAGAAATCTAGGCTACGAGCAGTACTTC.

The genes are TRBV7-8 and TRBJ2-5; no definite D call. CDR3 length: 15 residues. Germline CDR1 reads SGHVS; CDR2 reads FQNEAQ. V gave up 4 bases and J gave up 3 bases, with 15 bases separating them. CDR3 loop: CASSWSGLRKETQYF. Here the CDR3 DNA reads TGTGCCAGCAGCTGGTCGGGCCTTAGGAAAGAGACCCAGTACTTC.

The chain couples TRBV4-1 to TRBJ2-7, with D hard to call. This CDR3 comprises 15 residues. V was trimmed by 1 base and J by 2 bases, leaving 12 bases between them. Per the germline V gene, CDR1 is MGHRA and CDR2 is YSYEKL. The CDR3: CASSQVPSRTYEQYF. The CDR3 coding sequence is TGCGCCAGCAGCCAAGTGCCTAGTAGGACCTACGAGCAGTACTTC.

This clonotype was detected ten times or more. The chain uses TRBV2 and TRBJ2-1; tentative D call: TRBD2 (6 bases). Trimming shortened V by 1 base and J by 5 bases, and 12 bases separated the two germline ends. Germline-derived CDR1 and CDR2 are SNHLY and FYNNEI. The CDR3 has 15 amino acids. CDR3 DNA sequence: TGTGCCAGCAGTGAAGTGGGGGGTCTCAACAATGAGCAGTTCTTC. Translation gives CASSEVGGLNNEQFF.

V gene TRBV29-1 combines with J gene TRBJ2-3; 9 bases agree with TRBD2. This CDR3 spans 16 amino acids. V lost 3 bases to trimming and J lost 4 bases; unmatched junction nucleotides: 11. Germline V gene lookup returns CDR1 SQVTM and CDR2 ANQGSEA. CDR3: CSVDLRLAGTADTQYF. The CDR3 nucleotides read TGCAGCGTTGATCTTCGCCTAGCGGGGACGGCAGATACGCAGTATTTT.

This clonotype occurred many times. The chain recombines TRBV20-1 with TRBJ2-1, with 7 bases identical to TRBD1. With V trimmed by 6 bases and J by 3 bases, 8 bases remained unmatched. This CDR3 has 14 amino acids. Germline CDR1 reads DFQATT; CDR2 reads SNEGSKA (reference sequence). Written as DNA, the CDR3 is TGCAGTGCAGCCGGGACAGTCGACTACAATGAGCAGTTCTTC. Translated: CSAAGTVDYNEQFF.

V is TRBV5-1 and J is TRBJ2-7, with D possibly TRBD2 on 6 matching bases. V was clipped by 4 bases and J by 3 bases, with 14 bases between them. This CDR3 has 14 amino acids. Looked up from germline, CDR1 is SGHRS and CDR2 is YFSETQ. The CDR3 region has the DNA TGCGCCAGCAGCACGGGAGCCGGCGTCTACGAGCAGTACTTC. Protein product: CASSTGAGVYEQYF.

There are many counts of this clonotype. The chain links TRBV12-3 or TRBV12-4 to TRBJ1-5; D gene unclear. Trimming removed 3 bases from V and 1 base from J, with 7 bases in between. The CDR3 has 14 amino acids. The CDR3 spells CASSFRASNQPQHF. In nucleotides, the CDR3 is TGTGCCAGCAGTTTTCGGGCCAGCAATCAGCCCCAGCATTTT.

This clonotype was counted many times. This chain joins TRBV7-2 and TRBJ2-7; 7 nucleotides match TRBD1. The trim removed 6 bases at V and 4 bases at J, leaving 0 bases unmatched. Germline V gene data show CDR1 as SGHTA and CDR2 as FQGNSA. CDR3 length equals 11 residues. The CDR3 DNA follows: TGTGCCAGCAGGACAGGGTACGAGCAGTACTTC. Translated, it gives CASRTGYEQYF.

The chain couples TRBV5-1 to TRBJ2-3; D is possibly TRBD1 (6 bases). The germline gives CDR1 SGHRS, CDR2 YFSETQ. This CDR3 spans 13 amino acids. V gave up 6 bases and J gave up 2 bases, with 10 bases separating them. The CDR3 region has the DNA TGCGCCAGCAAACAGGGCGACACAGATACGCAGTATTTT. Translated: CASKQGDTDTQYF.

V usage is TRBV28 and J usage is TRBJ2-7; D is ambiguous. CDR1 and CDR2 (germline): MDHEN, SYDVKM. The CDR3 sequence is 12 residues long. The V end was cut by 3 bases, the J end by 6 bases, with 9 bases between. DNA of the CDR3: TGTGCCAGCAGTTTCCCCTACACCGAGCAGTACTTC. Residues: CASSFPYTEQYF. Full variable domain (rest looked up from reference TRBV28 and TRBJ2-7): DVKVTQSSRYLVKRTGEKVFLECVQDMDHENMFWYRQDPGLGLRLIYFSYDVKMKEKGDIPEGYSVSREKKERFSLILESASTNQTSMYLCASSFPYTEQYFGPGTRLTVT.